Listed below are T cell receptor beta chains from one sample, sequenced in a study of neurological immune-mediated disorders. TCRdb re-called the 5' RACE reads with MiXCR, one entry per CDR3 protein. This table has about 45,000 distinct CDR3 sequences, about 14% appearing once. Sequenced input: PBMCs. Receptors were obtained from a man aged 25 to 45 in good health. The conserved cysteine and the conserved F or W are not part of the CDR3 here.

v_gene | len | CDR3aa
TRBV20-1 | 11 | SAKGASGREQY
TRBV5-1 | 16 | ASSRDLVVADSGNTIY
TRBV7-9 | 12 | ASSPAAFRDGYT
TRBV6-5 | 12 | ASSYSSANTEAF
TRBV11-1 | 11 | ASSSGTSGRPH
TRBV6-5 | 12 | ASSALVGVSEQY
TRBV28 | 14 | ASSSTQGTGQETQY
TRBV27 | 14 | ASNPVGEKRPDTQY
TRBV20-1 | 12 | SARDTGGRTEAF
TRBV6-5 | 16 | ASSYRSPTSGRNNEQF
TRBV20-1 | 12 | SASLGTAGNTIY
TRBV9 | 15 | ASSVVGAGGAYNEQF
TRBV2 | 10 | ASSGYLDTLY
TRBV27 | 15 | ASSPTGGPATNEKLF
TRBV5-1 | 14 | ASSLGRGTGGDEQY
TRBV5-1 | 11 | ASSSIITDTQY
TRBV6-6 | 13 | ASRAPGYMSDEQY
TRBV25-1 | 14 | ASRKDPGQWKKVAF
TRBV12-3/TRBV12-4 | 11 | ASSSHTENEQF
TRBV6-6 | 12 | ASIRGEGYNEQF
TRBV5-1 | 19 | ASSLVGVGEQYFGPGTEAF
TRBV10-3 | 12 | AISRGGSNQPQH
TRBV6-6 | 13 | ASESLNGRPGELF
TRBV10-1 | 11 | SSSLGSRNIQY
TRBV2 | 12 | ASRPTRMAETQY
TRBV5-6 | 12 | ASSEAGIQGPQH
TRBV29-1 | 13 | SVDRPGPSLYEQY
TRBV7-2 | 14 | ASSLGASSYVYEQY
TRBV6-5 | 12 | ASSYGTGQYEQY
TRBV10-2 | 15 | ASSVRLTSGRIYEQY
TRBV14 | 12 | ASSQMGGGLEAF
TRBV29-1 | 9 | SDGQGHEQF
TRBV20-1 | 12 | SASVQGYPYEQY
TRBV5-1 | 11 | ASAAGENNEQF
TRBV2 | 16 | ASSKRITTGTSNQPQH
TRBV29-1 | 12 | SVEPTGVTDTQY
TRBV7-9 | 10 | ASSLSENEQF
TRBV24-1 | 13 | ATSDLRGGQETQY
TRBV6-6 | 14 | ASSYAQATSYNEQF
TRBV11-1 | 12 | ASSPQVSYNEQF
TRBV2 | 14 | ASTPGWQVDNSPLH
TRBV5-1 | 12 | ASSLTSGSYEQY
TRBV20-1 | 11 | SAREIAQETQY
TRBV5-1 | 11 | ASSLAGGNEQF
TRBV20-1 | 11 | SAEGSTGNTIY
TRBV12-3/TRBV12-4 | 15 | ASSGVGKGGGYNEQF
TRBV14 | 11 | ASSQVRYSPLH
TRBV3-1 | 15 | ASSQGGVWSRTDTQY
TRBV7-8 | 13 | ASRRSVGTTYEQY
TRBV10-1 | 16 | ASSPSTGPVKGHYGYT
TRBV29-1 | 10 | SVKSNIGELF
TRBV6-4 | 12 | ASSETGDTGELF
TRBV27 | 13 | ASSRDTTFGETQY
TRBV27 | 9 | ASSMNTEAF
TRBV12-3/TRBV12-4 | 13 | ASSQLASSTDTQY
TRBV15 | 13 | ATSRYYGSDYEQY
TRBV20-1 | 13 | SAHSGSRGLETQY